The T cell receptor beta chain described here comes from a study of CD8 T cells in ankylosing spondylitis. This clonotype was seen more than once but under ten times. What it binds is unknown. Using quantitative 5'-RACE with molecular barcodes, the authors made TCR beta libraries. MiXCR, run by TCRdb on the 5' RACE reads, gives a single entry per CDR3 protein. The table shows fewer than 400,000 distinct CDR3 sequences, with less than 10% occurring only once. Overall study findings and caveats: Both synovial fluid and blood in reactive arthritis had previously been reported to carry some motif variants. Made up of fewer than 10 highly homologous variants, a TCR beta motif appeared characteristic of ankylosing spondylitis blood. The authors reported significant enrichment of disease-linked clones in matched ankylosing spondylitis synovial fluid. Peripheral blood samples showed relatively rare disease-linked clones, and these clones were CD8+.

The CDR3 has 14 amino acids. Germline CDR1 and CDR2: MNHEY and SMNVEV (reference sequence). Trimming took 4 bases from V and 3 from J, leaving 13 bases between them. Sequences were obtained from blood, either unsorted or a sorted T cell fraction (not recorded which). The sequence was collected from a male donor with ankylosing spondylitis. V gene TRBV27 combines with J gene TRBJ2-7, with D hard to call. The CDR3 DNA reads as TGTGCCAGCAGTTATCGGTACTCCGGCTACGAGCAGTACTTC. Translating it yields CASSYRYSGYEQYF.